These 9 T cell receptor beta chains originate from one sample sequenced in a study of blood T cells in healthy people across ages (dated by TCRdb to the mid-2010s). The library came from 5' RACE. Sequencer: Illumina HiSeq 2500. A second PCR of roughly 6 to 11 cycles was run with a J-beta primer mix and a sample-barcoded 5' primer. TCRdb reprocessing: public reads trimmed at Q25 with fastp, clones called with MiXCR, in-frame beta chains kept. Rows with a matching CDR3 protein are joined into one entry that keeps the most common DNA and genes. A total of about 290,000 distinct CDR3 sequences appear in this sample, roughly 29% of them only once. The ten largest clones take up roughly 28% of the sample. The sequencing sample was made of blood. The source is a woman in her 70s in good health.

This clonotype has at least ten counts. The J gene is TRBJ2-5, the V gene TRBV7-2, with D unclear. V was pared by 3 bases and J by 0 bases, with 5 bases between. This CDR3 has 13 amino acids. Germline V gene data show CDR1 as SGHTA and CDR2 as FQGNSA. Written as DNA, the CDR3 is TGTGCCAGCAGCTTGGGCCACCAAGAGACCCAGTACTTC. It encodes CASSLGHQETQYF.

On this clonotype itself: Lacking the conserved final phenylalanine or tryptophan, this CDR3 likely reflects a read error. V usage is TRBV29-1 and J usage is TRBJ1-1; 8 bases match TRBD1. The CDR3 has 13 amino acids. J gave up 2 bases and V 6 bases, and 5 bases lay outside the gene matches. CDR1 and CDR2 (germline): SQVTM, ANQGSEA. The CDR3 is CSVHRGFNTEAFS. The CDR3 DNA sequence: TGCAGCGTCCACAGGGGGTTTAACACTGAAGCTTTCTCT.

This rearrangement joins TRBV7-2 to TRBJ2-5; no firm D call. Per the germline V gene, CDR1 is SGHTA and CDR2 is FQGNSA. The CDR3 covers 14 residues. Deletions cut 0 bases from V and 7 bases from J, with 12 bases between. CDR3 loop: CASSLAQSGGTQYF. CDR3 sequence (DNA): TGTGCCAGCAGCTTAGCGCAAAGTGGCGGGACCCAGTACTTC.

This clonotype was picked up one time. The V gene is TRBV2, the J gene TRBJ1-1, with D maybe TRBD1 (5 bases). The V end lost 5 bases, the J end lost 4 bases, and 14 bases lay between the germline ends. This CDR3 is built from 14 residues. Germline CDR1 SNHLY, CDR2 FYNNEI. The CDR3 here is CASSFIRGGTEAFF. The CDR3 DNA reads TGTGCCAGCAGTTTTATTCGCGGGGGCACTGAAGCTTTCTTT.

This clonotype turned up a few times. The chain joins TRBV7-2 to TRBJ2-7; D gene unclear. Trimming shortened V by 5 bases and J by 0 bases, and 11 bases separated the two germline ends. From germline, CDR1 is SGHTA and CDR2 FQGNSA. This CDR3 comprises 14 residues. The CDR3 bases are TGTGCCAGCAGCCCACGACCGACCTCCTACGAGCAGTACTTC. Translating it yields CASSPRPTSYEQYF.

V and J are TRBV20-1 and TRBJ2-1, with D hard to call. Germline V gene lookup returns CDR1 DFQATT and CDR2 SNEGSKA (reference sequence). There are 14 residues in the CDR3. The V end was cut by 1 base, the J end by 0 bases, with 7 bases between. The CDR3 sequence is CSARAVSSYNEQFF. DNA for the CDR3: TGCAGTGCTAGAGCAGTGAGCTCCTACAATGAGCAGTTCTTC.

CDR3 sequence: CASSATGTSGYEQYF. Here the CDR3 DNA reads TGTGCCAGCAGTGCCACCGGGACTAGTGGTTACGAGCAGTACTTC. V and J are TRBV7-9 and TRBJ2-7; 8 nucleotides align to TRBD2. Per germline, CDR1 SEHNR and CDR2 FQNEAQ (reference sequence). CDR3 length: 15 amino acids. Trimming took 6 bases from V and 4 from J; bases not matched to a gene: 11.

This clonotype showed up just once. The CDR3 DNA reads as TGCAGTGCTAGAGAACGAACTAGCGGGAGAATGACCGGGGAGCTGTTTTTT. It encodes CSARERTSGRMTGELFF. The J gene is TRBJ2-2, the V gene TRBV20-1; 11 positions agree with TRBD2. CDR3 length: 17 residues. Trimming at V came to 0 bases and at J to 5 bases, leaving 8 bases not matched to a gene. Germline-derived CDR1 and CDR2 are DFQATT and SNEGSKA (reference sequence).

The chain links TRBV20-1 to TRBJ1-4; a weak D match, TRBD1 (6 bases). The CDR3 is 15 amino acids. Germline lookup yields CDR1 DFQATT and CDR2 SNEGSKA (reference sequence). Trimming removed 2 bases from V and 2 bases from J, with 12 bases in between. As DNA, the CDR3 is TGCAGTGCTAGAATCGCGGGGGGCACTAATGAAAAACTGTTTTTT. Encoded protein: CSARIAGGTNEKLFF.